These 21 T cell receptor beta chains were all obtained from the same sample, sequenced in a study of cytomegalovirus exposure and HLA in healthy donors. With 60 Vbeta and 13 Jbeta primers, the PCR was carried out. Sequenced by immunoSEQ multiplex PCR; TCRdb stores in-frame clones only, minus some. The table includes about 190,000 clones, about 76% detected once. Sequenced input: PBMCs. The receptors were gathered from a woman in her fifties or sixties in good health and CMV-seronegative.

The CDR3 sequence: CASSRGTSGSYEQYF. CDR3 bases: TGTGCCAGCAGCCGAGGGACTAGCGGATCGTACGAGCAGTACTTC. This chain joins TRBV7-2 and TRBJ2-7; the match to TRBD2 covers 11 bases. Trimming cost V 5 bases and J 4 bases; bases outside gene matches: 7. This CDR3 is 15 amino acids long. Per the germline V gene, CDR1 is SGHTA and CDR2 is FQGNSA.

The chain joins TRBV25-1 to TRBJ1-2; D may be TRBD1 (5 bases). The CDR3 is made up of 14 amino acids. Trimming left V 7 bases short and J 3 bases short, with 15 bases between. Germline CDR1 reads MGHDK; CDR2 reads SYGVNS. The CDR3 loop is CASTPQGRDYGYTF. The CDR3 region has the DNA TGTGCCAGCACCCCCCAGGGTCGGGACTATGGCTACACCTTC.

This sequence joins TRBV7-2 and TRBJ2-2; 7 bases line up with TRBD2. CDR3 length: 16 amino acids. With V trimmed by 4 bases and J by 5 bases, 10 bases remained unmatched. From germline, CDR1 is SGHTA and CDR2 FQGNSA. The CDR3 DNA follows: TGTGCCAGCAGCTCGAAGGGAGGGGTCGGGACCGGGGAGCTGTTTTTT. Translation gives CASSSKGGVGTGELFF.

J is TRBJ2-1 and V is TRBV5-4; D might be TRBD1 (6 bases). Germline loops: CDR1 SGHNT, CDR2 YYREEE (reference sequence). V dropped 2 bases and J dropped 6 bases, with 6 bases sitting between them. The CDR3 sequence is 12 residues long. Written as DNA, the CDR3 is TGTGCCAGCAGCTTACAGGGCAATGAGCAGTTCTTC. As protein: CASSLQGNEQFF.

This clone was counted many times. The CDR3 sequence is CASSQDRTSGPGDTQYF. CDR3 DNA sequence: TGCGCCAGCAGCCAAGATCGGACTAGCGGCCCTGGAGATACGCAGTATTTT. The V gene is TRBV4-3, the J gene TRBJ2-3; 10 nucleotides match TRBD2. The CDR3 runs 17 residues. Germline CDR1 LGHNA, CDR2 YSLEER. J was trimmed by 5 bases and V by 0 bases; bases with no gene match: 8.

The V and J genes are TRBV28 and TRBJ2-1, with a possible D match to TRBD2 (5 bases). Germline CDR1 reads MDHEN; CDR2 reads SYDVKM. This CDR3 is 13 amino acids long. V was shortened by 3 bases and J by 4 bases, with 7 bases between the two germline ends. The CDR3 sequence is CASSFSVYNEQFF. DNA for the CDR3: TGTGCCAGCAGTTTTAGCGTTTACAATGAGCAGTTCTTC.

The rearrangement links TRBV10-3 to TRBJ2-2, with a tentative D call TRBD1 (5 bases). The V end was cut by 3 bases, the J end by 8 bases, with 10 bases between. The length of the CDR3 is 13 residues. Germline CDR1 and CDR2: ENHRY and SYGVKD. The CDR3, as DNA: TGTGCCATCAGTGAAAGGGGAACGGGGGAGCTGTTTTTT. Its translation: CAISERGTGELFF.

The V gene is TRBV28, the J gene TRBJ1-2; no clear D. The CDR3 runs 13 residues. The V and J ends lost 2 bases and 5 bases respectively, with 9 bases between them. Germline values: CDR1 MDHEN, CDR2 SYDVKM. The CDR3 reads CASSLRSRYGYTF. In nucleotides, the CDR3 is TGTGCCAGCAGTTTACGTTCCCGGTATGGCTACACCTTC.

The chain links TRBV7-2 to TRBJ2-5; perhaps TRBD2 as D (6 bases). The DNA end favors TRBJ2-7, so the J call may be wrong. Per germline, CDR1 SGHTA and CDR2 FQGNSA. The CDR3 is 14 residues long. The DNA for the CDR3 is TGTGCCAGCAGCCCTCCGGGACTTTCCTACGAGCAGTACTTC. Its translation: CASSPPGLSYEQYF.

DNA of the CDR3: TGTGCCAGCTCACCAGGGCTGGGCTACACCTTC. Translated, it gives CASSPGLGYTF. The rearrangement links TRBV18 to TRBJ1-2; D not resolved. This CDR3 contains 11 residues. Germline CDR1 reads KGHSH; CDR2 reads LQKENI. Trimming left V 2 bases short and J 8 bases short, with 6 bases between.

V usage is TRBV5-1 and J usage is TRBJ2-3; D might be TRBD2 (5 bases). The V end lost 0 bases, the J end lost 2 bases, and 7 bases lay between the germline ends. The germline V gene has CDR1 SGHRS and CDR2 YFSETQ. This CDR3 contains 14 residues. The CDR3 coding sequence is TGCGCCAGCAGCTTGGCGGGGTTCACAGATACGCAGTATTTT. Translation gives CASSLAGFTDTQYF.

For this clone: Mismatch with germline at one junction end may stem from a read error. V is TRBV7-6 and J is TRBJ1-3; 7 bases line up with TRBD1. This CDR3 is 16 amino acids long. Germline values: CDR1 SGHVS, CDR2 FNYEAQ. Here the CDR3 reads CASSLRTGFGGNTVYF. CDR3 nucleotides: TGTGCCAGCAGCTTAAGGACAGGCTTCGGTGGAAACACCGTATATTTT.

For this clone: Given the absence of the conserved phenylalanine or tryptophan at the CDR3 end, a read error is likely. The chain uses TRBV5-6 and TRBJ1-5, with 7 bases fitting TRBD1. The CDR3 has 16 residues. V dropped 5 bases and J dropped 1; count of bases not matched to a gene: 9. Looked up from germline, CDR1 is SGHDT and CDR2 is YYEEEE. CDR3 in DNA: TGTGCCAGCAGTTCGGGAGGGGGCAAAAGCAATCAGCCCCAGCATCTT. Its translation: CASSSGGGKSNQPQHL.

This clone was seen a few times. The chain couples TRBV18 to TRBJ1-1; D ambiguous. V shed 6 bases and J shed 3 bases, with 11 bases lying between them. The CDR3 runs to 13 residues. Germline CDR1 KGHSH, CDR2 LQKENI. CDR3 nucleotide sequence: TGTGCCAGCTCCGCCAACCGGGACACTGAAGCTTTCTTT. It codes for CASSANRDTEAFF.

The rearrangement uses TRBV9 and TRBJ2-5, with TRBD1 identical over 9 bases. The CDR3 contains 16 residues. Germline CDR1 SGDLS, CDR2 YYNGEE. Trimming removed 3 bases from V and 5 bases from J; junction bases left unmatched: 11. The CDR3 nucleotides read TGTGCCAGCAGCGCGGCCCCCAACAGGGGGCAGGAGACCCAGTACTTC. Encoded protein: CASSAAPNRGQETQYF.

This sequence joins TRBV6-5 and TRBJ1-2; tentatively, D is TRBD1 (6 bases). The CDR3 totals 13 residues. Germline V gene sequence: CDR1 MNHEY, CDR2 SVGAGI. V was pared by 4 bases and J by 4 bases, with 10 bases between. The CDR3 spells CASSWGGPYGYTF. The CDR3 nucleotides read TGTGCCAGCAGTTGGGGGGGCCCCTATGGCTACACCTTC.

The genes are TRBV5-1 and TRBJ2-7; tentatively, D is TRBD2 (6 bases). The germline gives CDR1 SGHRS, CDR2 YFSETQ. Trimming removed 2 bases at V and 1 base at J, with 16 bases between. The CDR3 length is 16 residues. CDR3 sequence: CASSFGGGTGSYEQYF. The CDR3 nucleotides are TGCGCCAGCAGCTTTGGTGGCGGGACTGGGTCCTACGAGCAGTACTTC.

This clone has only a few counts. V is TRBV19 and J is TRBJ2-5; 7 bases fit TRBD1. Germline lookup yields CDR1 LNHDA and CDR2 SQIVND (reference sequence). The CDR3 is 15 amino acids. Germline trimming cut 4 bases from V and 2 bases from J; bases unmatched to any gene: 7. The CDR3 DNA is TGTGCCAGTAGTACAGAACAGGGGATGCAAGAGACCCAGTACTTC. Its translation: CASSTEQGMQETQYF.

This clone was counted between two and nine times. This chain joins TRBV2 and TRBJ1-2; D is unclear. The CDR3 spans 14 residues. V was shortened by 7 bases and J by 2 bases, with 14 bases between the two germline ends. CDR1 is SNHLY and CDR2 is FYNNEI in the germline V gene. The CDR3 region is CASNLPTLNYGYTF. CDR3 DNA: TGTGCCAGCAACCTCCCCACTTTAAACTATGGCTACACCTTC.

The chain is built from TRBV7-2 and TRBJ1-1, with TRBD1 matching over 8 bases. The germline V gene has CDR1 SGHTA and CDR2 FQGNSA. The CDR3 runs to 16 residues. Trimming at V came to 5 bases and at J to 0 bases, leaving 8 bases not matched to a gene. This CDR3 reads CASSRRTGSMNTEAFF. The CDR3 DNA reads TGTGCCAGCAGCCGCAGGACAGGGTCCATGAACACTGAAGCTTTCTTT.

This clone has more than one count but fewer than ten. The CDR3 loop is CASSFDIGGTTSTDTQYF. CDR3 DNA sequence: TGTGCCAGCAGCTTCGATATCGGGGGGACCACTAGCACAGATACGCAGTATTTT. This chain uses TRBV5-4 with TRBJ2-3; TRBD2 matches at 7 bases. Germline CDR1 SGHNT, CDR2 YYREEE (reference sequence). The CDR3 contains 18 residues. Unmatched junction bases numbered 12, after V lost 2 bases and J lost 0 bases.